The text below deals with one T cell receptor (beta chain). Its matching antigen is unknown. The entry originates in a study of shared clonotypes between healthy human individuals. Profiling relied on immunoSEQ multiplex PCR, and the TCRdb table lists in-frame clones only, not all of them. There are around 2.5 million clones in the sample; approximately 93% occur only once, and 0.35% to 0.45% lies in the top ten. Germline CDR1 SNHLY, CDR2 FYNNEI. The CDR3 spans 14 residues. J was trimmed by 5 bases and V by 5 bases; bases with no gene match: 8. Overall study results and limits: When compared with the clonotypes that were shared by all four sorted-subset donors, the non-shared clonotypes turned out to have lower generation probabilities.

Sequencing input: naive CD4+ T cells from PBMCs. Subset of the sample: CD45RA+ positively selected. This rearrangement joins TRBV2 to TRBJ2-7, with TRBD1 matching over 8 bases. This clonotype was obtained from a man between 18 and 35 years old in good health. Some clones in this sample may be carry-over from other donors' samples. The CDR3 region is CASSPGQVFNEQYF. CDR3 bases: TGTGCCAGCAGTCCGGGACAGGTGTTCAACGAGCAGTACTTC.